This TCR beta chain was identified during a study of T cell repertoires in cytomegalovirus infection. As regards this clonotype: No antigen is known for it.

The germline V and J ends were trimmed by 3 bases and 6 bases, with 10 bases remaining between them. The CDR3 covers 12 residues. In germline, CDR1 is SGHDT, CDR2 YYEEEE. TCRdb independently ran MiXCR on the reads; one entry per CDR3 protein. The table lists about 570,000 distinct CDR3 sequences, approximately 40% of them singletons. The sample consisted of cultured PBMCs, taken from culture after CMV antigen stimulation. The origin of this receptor is a human donor in good health (CMV status not recorded). Some clones in this sample may be carry-over from other donors' samples. The chain uses TRBV5-6 and TRBJ2-7, with D perhaps matching TRBD2 (6 bases). The CDR3 loop is CASSWGGVEQYF. In DNA form, the CDR3 reads TGTGCCAGCAGCTGGGGCGGGGTCGAGCAGTACTTC.